The 9 T cell receptor beta chains reported below all come from one sample, sequenced in a study of T cell clones after liver transplantation. Clones were sequenced by immunoSEQ multiplex PCR, and TCRdb holds only the in-frame ones, with some missing. The sample has 7,500 to 9,500 clones, approximately 80% seen once; the top ten hold approximately 40%. Here the sequenced sample was CD8+ T cells from blood, taken before liver transplant. These receptors were obtained from a human donor who received a liver transplant.

By share, this clone counts as medium-sized. This rearrangement joins TRBV5-1 to TRBJ1-5; TRBD1 aligns across 8 bases. This CDR3 has 14 residues. With 4 bases clipped from V and 5 bases from J, the junction kept 5 bases outside the gene matches. The V gene's germline CDR1 is SGHRS and CDR2 YFSETQ. Written as DNA, the CDR3 is TGCGCCAGCAGCCCGGGACAGGACCATCAGCCCCAGCATTTT. Its translation: CASSPGQDHQPQHF.

The chain uses TRBV28 and TRBJ2-3; the match to TRBD1 covers 9 bases. The germline gives CDR1 MDHEN, CDR2 SYDVKM. The V segment lost 3 bases and the J segment 4 bases; nucleotides outside the gene matches: 8. CDR3 length: 16 amino acids. This CDR3 reads CASSFMTGGKADTQYF. The CDR3 nucleotides read TGTGCCAGCAGTTTCATGACAGGGGGTAAGGCAGATACGCAGTATTTT.

This clone is labeled as medium-sized (0.01 to 0.1%). Different DNA sequences within this sample yield the same CDR3. The rearrangement joins TRBV6-1 to TRBJ1-1, with D unresolved. Germline V CDR1 and CDR2: MNHNS, SASEGT. This CDR3 is 13 amino acids long. The V gene lost 1 base and the J gene lost 1 base, with 4 bases spanning the gap. CDR3 loop: CASSEGRNTEAFF. The CDR3 coding sequence is TGTGCCAGCAGTGAAGGCAGGAACACTGAAGCTTTCTTT.

This sequence joins TRBV7-8 and TRBJ2-3; 9 bases match TRBD2. The CDR3 covers 17 residues. After removal of 5 bases from V and 0 bases from J, the junction contained 9 bases not matched to a gene. Germline assignment: CDR1 SGHVS and CDR2 FQNEAQ. The CDR3 is CASSQVPSGASTDTQYF. The CDR3, as DNA: TGTGCCAGCAGCCAGGTGCCTAGCGGGGCGAGCACAGATACGCAGTATTTT.

The chain employs TRBV30 and TRBJ2-7, with a tentative D call TRBD2 (5 bases). The CDR3 is 13 residues long. Trimming stripped 2 bases from V and 1 base from J, with 9 bases between. Germline V gene sequence: CDR1 GTSNPN, CDR2 SVGIG (reference sequence). The CDR3 region is CAWSLTGSYEQYF. The CDR3, as DNA: TGTGCCTGGAGTCTCACGGGATCCTACGAGCAGTACTTC.

CDR3 sequence: CSARLDREQYF. CDR3 nucleotide sequence: TGCAGTGCTAGGTTAGATCGAGAGCAGTACTTC. The chain is built from TRBV20-1 and TRBJ2-7; D is unresolved. Per the germline V gene, CDR1 is DFQATT and CDR2 is SNEGSKA (reference sequence). The length of the CDR3 is 11 residues. Trimming shortened V by 3 bases and J by 7 bases, and 10 bases separated the two germline ends.

The chain combines TRBV5-1 with TRBJ2-7; no definite D call. The V end lost 1 base, the J end lost 3 bases, and 8 bases lay between the germline ends. CDR3 length: 13 amino acids. Per the germline V gene, CDR1 is SGHRS and CDR2 is YFSETQ. As DNA, the CDR3 is TGCGCCAGCAGCTTGATGAACAGCTACGAGCAGTACTTC. The encoded protein is CASSLMNSYEQYF.

The genes are TRBV10-3 and TRBJ2-7, with TRBD1 identical over 11 bases. Germline V lookup: CDR1 ENHRY, CDR2 SYGVKD. There are 16 residues in the CDR3. V gave up 3 bases and J gave up 6 bases; unmatched junction bases: 10. CDR3 in DNA: TGTGCCATCAGTGACCTAGGGACAGGGGGATTAGGCGAGCAGTACTTC. Translating it yields CAISDLGTGGLGEQYF.

The chain has TRBV6-5 and TRBJ2-2; D possibly corresponds to TRBD1 (6 bases). The CDR3 has 13 residues. Germline V gene sequence: CDR1 MNHEY, CDR2 SVGAGI. Trimming left V 6 bases short and J 5 bases short, with 10 bases between. The CDR3 nucleotides read TGTGCCAGCAGACAGGGTATTACCGGGGAGCTGTTTTTT. It encodes CASRQGITGELFF.